What follows are 16 T cell receptor beta chains derived from one specimen sequenced in a study of OX40 agonist ivuxolimab in advanced cancers. Some clones are missing from TCRdb's copy, which holds only in-frame ones; the method was immunoSEQ multiplex PCR. The repertoire holds over 90,000 clones, with 86% as singletons. Material: CD4+ or CD8+ T cells sorted from blood, obtained in a trial of the OX40 agonist ivuxolimab. The receptor set was obtained from an adult with an advanced solid tumor such as melanoma, head and neck, liver or kidney cancer.

The chain links TRBV20-1 to TRBJ2-1; D is unclear. Per germline, CDR1 DFQATT and CDR2 SNEGSKA (reference sequence). The CDR3 spans 11 residues. The V and J ends lost 4 bases and 6 bases respectively, with 7 bases between them. The CDR3 sequence is CSATIFNEQFF. The CDR3 DNA is TGCAGTGCTACGATCTTCAATGAGCAGTTCTTC.

V gene TRBV28 combines with J gene TRBJ2-3; possibly TRBD2 for D (6 bases). This CDR3 is built from 16 residues. The germline V and J ends were trimmed by 8 bases and 3 bases, with 21 bases remaining between them. CDR1 and CDR2 (germline): MDHEN, SYDVKM. DNA for the CDR3: TGTGCCAGCCGGGAAGGAGCTGGGGCGGGGACAGATACGCAGTATTTT. It translates to CASREGAGAGTDTQYF.

The gene calls are TRBV6-1 and TRBJ2-2, with a weak D call TRBD2 (6 bases). Germline CDR1 and CDR2: MNHNS and SASEGT. There are 15 residues in the CDR3. V lost 7 bases, J lost 1 base, and 13 bases lay in between. The CDR3 region has the DNA TGTGCCAGCACCCGGGACTCTTTGAACACCGGGGAGCTGTTTTTT. This codes for CASTRDSLNTGELFF.

The rearrangement links TRBV11-2 to TRBJ2-5; D perhaps matches TRBD2 (5 bases). The V and J ends lost 0 bases and 5 bases respectively, with 7 bases between them. Germline V CDR1 and CDR2: SGHAT, FQNNGV. This CDR3 spans 13 amino acids. CDR3 amino acids: CASSLDWEETQYF. The CDR3 nucleotides are TGTGCCAGCAGCTTAGATTGGGAGGAGACCCAGTACTTC.

This chain connects TRBV7-9 to TRBJ2-7; tentatively, D is TRBD1 (7 bases). V gave up 5 bases and J gave up 7 bases, with 18 bases separating them. The CDR3 is 14 residues long. Germline V gene lookup returns CDR1 SEHNR and CDR2 FQNEAQ (reference sequence). CDR3 nucleotides: TGTGCCAGCAGCCTCTCCGACAGGGACTTGGAGCAGTACTTC. This encodes CASSLSDRDLEQYF.

This chain uses TRBV28 with TRBJ2-1; 10 bases fit TRBD2. This CDR3 comprises 15 residues. The V segment lost 3 bases and the J segment 5 bases; nucleotides outside the gene matches: 4. Germline V gene sequence: CDR1 MDHEN, CDR2 SYDVKM. The CDR3 bases are TGTGCCAGCAGTTTGACGCTAGCGGGAGACAATGAGCAGTTCTTC. Residues: CASSLTLAGDNEQFF.

This clone was recorded once. The J gene is TRBJ2-1, the V gene TRBV10-2; D is unresolved. There are 13 residues in the CDR3. In germline, CDR1 is WSHSY, CDR2 SAAADI. V lost 2 bases and J 9 bases, leaving 11 bases between the germline ends. The CDR3 nucleotides are TGCGCCAGCAGTGAGCAGTCCACCGGTGAGCAGTTCTTC. Translated: CASSEQSTGEQFF.

CDR3 DNA sequence: TGTGCCAGCTCACCACCGCTGGGGGCCCTTCAAGAGACCCAGTACTTC. It codes for CASSPPLGALQETQYF. The chain employs TRBV18 and TRBJ2-5, with D possibly TRBD1 on 6 matching bases. Per the germline V gene, CDR1 is KGHSH and CDR2 is LQKENI. Trimming pared 0 bases from V and 2 bases from J, leaving 13 bases between. This CDR3 is 16 amino acids long.

The chain employs TRBV5-3 and TRBJ2-3; TRBD2 might be the D (6 bases). Being an ORF, TRBV5-3 has a function that is uncertain. The germline V and J ends were trimmed by 6 bases and 3 bases, with 8 bases remaining between them. CDR3 length equals 12 residues. In DNA, the CDR3 is TGTGCCAGAACCGGAGGGACAGATACGCAGTATTTT. Its protein product is CARTGGTDTQYF.

The chain is built from TRBV2 and TRBJ1-2; 7 bases map to TRBD1. The CDR3 is 15 residues long. Germline CDR1 is SNHLY and CDR2 is FYNNEI. J gave up 4 bases and V 3 bases, and 8 bases lay outside the gene matches. The CDR3 region has the DNA TGTGCCAGCAGTGACGAGGGGGCGCCCGGCTATGGCTACACCTTC. Protein: CASSDEGAPGYGYTF.

The chain links TRBV6-1 to TRBJ2-5; 11 bases match TRBD2. Germline CDR1 is MNHNS and CDR2 is SASEGT. This CDR3 region has 13 residues. J lost 4 bases, V lost 6 bases, and 1 base had no gene match. CDR3 residues: CASSGLAGETQYF. As DNA, the CDR3 is TGTGCCAGCAGCGGACTAGCGGGAGAGACCCAGTACTTC.

The chain carries TRBV1 and TRBJ2-5; the table's D gene call, TRBD2, was not cross checked with the DNA. The J call is in doubt because the DNA end fits TRBJ2-7 better. TRBV1 is reported as a pseudogene. This CDR3 contains 17 residues. The CDR3 loop is CTSSAWGGSGISYEQYF. The CDR3 nucleotides read TGCACCAGCAGCGCTTGGGGTGGTAGCGGAATCTCCTACGAGCAGTACTTC.

This sequence joins TRBV19 and TRBJ2-1, with D hard to call. This CDR3 region has 12 residues. Germline CDR1 reads LNHDA; CDR2 reads SQIVND (reference sequence). Trimming cost V 3 bases and J 3 bases, with 3 bases left between them. The CDR3 nucleotides are TGTGCCAGTAGTATCGACTACAATGAGCAGTTCTTC. Amino acids: CASSIDYNEQFF.

J is TRBJ1-4 and V is TRBV28; 8 nucleotides match TRBD1. Germline V lookup: CDR1 MDHEN, CDR2 SYDVKM. The length of the CDR3 is 14 residues. V gave up 4 bases and J gave up 8 bases; unmatched junction bases: 6. The CDR3 DNA reads as TGTGCCAGCAGTTCCGGACAGGGACCCGAAAAACTGTTTTTT. Protein sequence: CASSSGQGPEKLFF.

The chain employs TRBV19 and TRBJ1-4; D not resolved. The germline gives CDR1 LNHDA, CDR2 SQIVND (reference sequence). The V and J ends lost 3 bases and 7 bases respectively, with 18 bases between them. The CDR3 consists of 16 residues. CDR3 in DNA: TGTGCCAGTAGTATTACGGGCGCCGCTCCAGGTGAAAAACTGTTTTTT. Its protein product is CASSITGAAPGEKLFF.

V and J are TRBV2 and TRBJ2-6; D is undetermined. V lost 5 bases to trimming and J lost 1 base, with 6 bases between them. Germline V gene data show CDR1 as SNHLY and CDR2 as FYNNEI. This CDR3 region has 14 residues. The CDR3 reads CASSPRSGANVLTF. CDR3 DNA: TGTGCCAGCAGTCCTCGTTCTGGGGCCAACGTCCTGACTTTC.